A selection of T cell receptor beta chains follows, all from one sample in a study of blood T cell repertoires in COVID-19. Repertoires were generated with immunoSEQ multiplex PCR, while TCRdb's copy carries only in-frame clones and drops some. The sample records about 220,000 clones, about 85% being singletons. Sequences were obtained from peripheral blood. Every receptor here comes from a man between 25 and 39 years old with active or convalescent COVID-19. CDR3s include the opening cysteine and the closing phenylalanine or tryptophan. D genes are given only for firm matches. The size entry is marked missing in some rows and otherwise reads once, few, many or a size class.

D,J,V,size,CDR3,DNA
TRBD1,TRBJ1-4,TRBV27,-,CASSIQRTGGNEKLFF,TGTGCCAGCAGTATCCAGAGGACAGGGGGAAATGAAAAACTGTTTTTT
TRBD2,TRBJ2-7,TRBV7-9,-,CASSDPGLAGVEQYF,TGTGCCAGCAGCGACCCGGGACTAGCGGGGGTCGAGCAGTACTTC
TRBD2,TRBJ2-7,TRBV7-2,-,CASSPGGGGLGYEQYF,TGTGCCAGCAGCCCGGGAGGCGGGGGACTAGGTTACGAGCAGTACTTC
TRBD1,TRBJ1-1,TRBV5-1,few,CASSTGQGALTEAFF,TGCGCCAGCAGCACGGGACAGGGGGCATTGACTGAAGCTTTCTTT
-,TRBJ1-5,TRBV28,few,CVIRPGTGGNQPQHF,TGTGTGATTCGCCCGGGGACGGGGGGCAATCAGCCCCAGCATTTT
TRBD1,TRBJ2-3,TRBV18,-,CASSLRPPGQGRGSRGTDTQYF,TGTGCCAGCTCGCTCAGACCCCCGGGACAGGGAAGGGGATCACGGGGCACAGATACGCAGTATTTT
-,TRBJ2-7,TRBV29-1,-,CSVTRGSGGYEQYF,TGCAGCGTTACCAGGGGGTCCGGGGGTTACGAGCAGTACTTC
TRBD1,TRBJ1-2,TRBV19,-,CASTDDRADGYTF,TGTGCCAGTACCGACGACAGGGCGGATGGCTACACCTTC
TRBD1,TRBJ2-5,TRBV28,-,CASSQSQGAGDQETQYF,TGTGCCAGCAGTCAATCACAGGGGGCAGGGGACCAAGAGACCCAGTACTTC
-,TRBJ1-5,TRBV6-5,-,CASSYDRLNQPQHF,TGTGCCAGCAGTTACGACAGGCTAAATCAGCCCCAGCATTTT
-,TRBJ2-7,TRBV4-2,-,CASSPGKSSYEQYF,TGTGCCAGCAGCCCCGGGAAGAGCTCCTACGAGCAGTACTTC
TRBD1,TRBJ2-7,TRBV14,-,CASSQVGTGKSEQYF,TGTGCCAGCAGCCAAGTAGGGACAGGGAAGTCCGAGCAGTACTTC
-,TRBJ1-1,TRBV7-9,-,CASSLVVEAFF,TGTGCCAGCAGCTTAGTCGTTGAAGCTTTCTTT
-,TRBJ2-2,TRBV4-2,-,CASSQVGGAGELFF,TGTGCCAGCAGCCAAGTAGGGGGAGCCGGGGAGCTGTTTTTT
-,TRBJ1-1,TRBV18,-,CASSLSVGGGFTEAFF,TGTGCCAGCTCACTCAGCGTTGGGGGCGGGTTCACTGAAGCTTTCTTT
-,TRBJ2-6,TRBV6-1,few,CASSVGRNSTWAGANVLTF,TGTGCCAGCAGTGTTGGGCGAAACTCAACCTGGGCTGGGGCCAACGTCCTGACTTTC
-,TRBJ1-1,TRBV7-9,-,CASSLVKQVGAFF,TGTGCCAGCAGCTTAGTCAAACAGGTGGGAGCTTTCTTT
-,TRBJ2-6,TRBV5-6,-,CASSPLAPSSGANVLTF,TGTGCCAGCAGCCCCCTCGCGCCGAGCTCTGGGGCCAACGTCCTGACTTTC
-,TRBJ2-2,TRBV5-1,-,CASSLLDAGTGELFF,TGCGCCAGCAGCTTGTTAGACGCCGGGACCGGGGAGCTGTTTTTT
TRBD2,TRBJ2-3,TRBV30,-,CAWSPPLWKRGHQTDTQYF,TGTGCCTGGAGTCCCCCCCTTTGGAAGCGGGGGCACCAAACAGATACGCAGTATTTT
-,TRBJ1-1,TRBV28,-,CASSFSISEAFF,TGTGCCAGCAGTTTTAGTATCTCTGAAGCTTTCTTT
TRBD2,TRBJ2-3,TRBV28,-,CASTTGTSGRDTQYF,TGTGCCAGCACTACCGGGACTAGCGGGAGGGATACGCAGTATTTT
-,TRBJ1-3,TRBV19,once,CASSMGPDTIYF,TGTGCCAGTAGTATGGGGCCGGACACCATATATTTT
TRBD1,TRBJ2-7,TRBV7-9,-,CASSLPRDSSYEQYF,TGTGCCAGCAGCTTGCCAAGGGACAGCTCCTACGAGCAGTACTTC
TRBD1,TRBJ2-7,TRBV27,once,CASLSIRRDRGSAYEQYF,TGTGCCAGCTTGTCCATCCGCCGGGACAGGGGTTCGGCCTACGAGCAGTACTTC
TRBD1,TRBJ2-2,TRBV19,once,CASLPTGTYTGELFF,TGTGCCAGTCTCCCGACAGGGACGTACACCGGGGAGCTGTTTTTT
-,TRBJ2-2,TRBV28,-,CASSLSITGELFF,TGTGCCAGCAGTTTGTCTATCACCGGGGAGCTGTTTTTT
TRBD2,TRBJ2-1,TRBV9,-,CASSALAGGPHEQFF,TGTGCCAGCAGCGCACTAGCGGGAGGGCCCCATGAGCAGTTCTTC
TRBD2,TRBJ2-3,TRBV7-9,few,CASSYTLAGAFTDTQYF,TGTGCCAGCAGCTATACACTAGCGGGGGCGTTCACAGATACGCAGTATTTT
-,TRBJ2-7,TRBV5-4,-,CASSFYDRYEQYF,TGTGCCAGCAGCTTTTATGACAGATACGAGCAGTACTTC
-,TRBJ1-4,TRBV24-1,-,CATSPGKGEKLFF,TGTGCCACCTCCCCGGGAAAGGGTGAAAAACTGTTTTTT
TRBD1,TRBJ1-2,TRBV10-3,once,CAISGTGESGYTF,TGTGCCATCAGTGGGACAGGGGAGTCCGGCTACACCTTC
-,TRBJ2-3,TRBV4-2,-,CASSQDGGPQDTQYF,TGTGCCAGCAGCCAAGACGGGGGGCCACAAGATACGCAGTATTTT
-,TRBJ1-2,TRBV28,-,CASSLDTNYGYTF,TGTGCCAGCAGTTTGGACACCAACTATGGCTACACCTTC
-,TRBJ2-2,TRBV3-1/TRBV3-2,-,CASSQDPERRIRPVEELFF,TGTGCCAGCAGCCAAGATCCTGAACGGAGGATTAGACCCGTTGAGGAGCTGTTTTTT
-,TRBJ2-7,TRBV3-1/TRBV3-2,-,CASSPWLGREQYF,TGTGCCAGCAGCCCGTGGCTAGGTCGGGAGCAGTACTTC
TRBD1,TRBJ1-5,TRBV28,-,CASSLQGGHNQPQHF,TGTGCCAGCAGTTTACAGGGGGGACACAATCAGCCCCAGCATTTT
-,TRBJ1-2,TRBV6-1,-,CASSEQGGVGGYTF,TGTGCCAGCAGTGAACAAGGAGGCGTTGGGGGCTACACCTTC
-,TRBJ1-5,TRBV6-5,-,CASSLDRGGQPQHF,TGTGCCAGCAGTCTGGACAGAGGTGGACAGCCCCAGCATTTT
-,TRBJ1-5,TRBV28,few,CASSQGGGFIQPQHF,TGTGCCAGCTCACAAGGGGGTGGGTTTATTCAGCCCCAGCATTTT
-,TRBJ2-6,TRBV7-9,once,CASSFSAHSGANVLTF,TGTGCCAGCAGCTTCAGTGCCCACTCTGGGGCCAACGTCCTGACTTTC
TRBD2,TRBJ2-1,TRBV2,-,CASSEIGGRSGNEQFF,TGTGCCAGCAGTGAAATTGGCGGGAGGTCGGGGAATGAGCAGTTCTTC